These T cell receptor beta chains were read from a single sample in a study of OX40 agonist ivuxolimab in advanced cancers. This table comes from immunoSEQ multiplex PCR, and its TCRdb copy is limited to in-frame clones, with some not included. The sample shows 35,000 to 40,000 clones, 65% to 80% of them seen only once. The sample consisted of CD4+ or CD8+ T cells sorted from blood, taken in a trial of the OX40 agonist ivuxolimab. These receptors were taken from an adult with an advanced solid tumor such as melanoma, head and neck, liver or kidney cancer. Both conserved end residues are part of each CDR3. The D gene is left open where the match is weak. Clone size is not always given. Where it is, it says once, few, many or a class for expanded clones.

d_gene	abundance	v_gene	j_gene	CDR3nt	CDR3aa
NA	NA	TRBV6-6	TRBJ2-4	TGTGCCAGCAGTTGGTCGGACATTCAGTACTTC	CASSWSDIQYF
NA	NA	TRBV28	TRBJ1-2	TGTGCCAGCAATGGGGTAAAGGTCCTTTACTATGGCTACACCTTC	CASNGVKVLYYGYTF
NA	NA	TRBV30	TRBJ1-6	TGTGCCTGGACGCACGTCGGGACCCCCCACTCACCCCTCCACTTT	CAWTHVGTPHSPLHF
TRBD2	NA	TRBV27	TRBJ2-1	TGTGCCAGCACCTTACGGACTAGCGGGAGGGAAACCTACAATGAGCAGTTCTTC	CASTLRTSGRETYNEQFF
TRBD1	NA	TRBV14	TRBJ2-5	TGTGCCAGCAGCCAGGGGGACAGGGGGCAAGAGACCCAGTACTTC	CASSQGDRGQETQYF
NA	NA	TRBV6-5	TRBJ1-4	TGTGCCAGCAGTTACTCGACCAGGGTCGGTGAAAAACTGTTTTTT	CASSYSTRVGEKLFF
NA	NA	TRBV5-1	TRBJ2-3	TGCGCCAGCAGCTTGGCGGCAGGTCAGGATACGCAGTATTTT	CASSLAAGQDTQYF
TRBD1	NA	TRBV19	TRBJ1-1	TGTGCCAGTAGTTTGGACAGGGAGAACACTGAAGCTTTCTTT	CASSLDRENTEAFF
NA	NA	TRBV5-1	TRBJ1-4	TGCGCCAGCAGCGCAACAGGGTCTAATGAAAAACTGTTTTTT	CASSATGSNEKLFF
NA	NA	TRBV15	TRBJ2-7	TGTGCCACCAGCAGAGATAAGGCGAACGAGCAGTACTTC	CATSRDKANEQYF
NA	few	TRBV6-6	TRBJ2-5	TGTGCCAGCGTCCGGCGCGGCCAAGAGACCCAGTACTTC	CASVRRGQETQYF
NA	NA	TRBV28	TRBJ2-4	TGTGCCAGCAGTAGACCCGATGAGAACATTCAGTACTTC	CASSRPDENIQYF
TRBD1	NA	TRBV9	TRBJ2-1	TGTGCCAGCAGCTCGGGACAGGGTCGCAATGAGCAGTTCTTC	CASSSGQGRNEQFF
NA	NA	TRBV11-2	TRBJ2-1	TGTGCCAGCAGCGCGGCTCCCACAAGGCTTCGGCGGGTGGGGGAGCAGTTCTTC	CASSAAPTRLRRVGEQFF
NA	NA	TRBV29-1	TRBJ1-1	TGCAGCGTTCTGACAGGCTCATTCACTGAAGCTTTCTTT	CSVLTGSFTEAFF